Following are 15 T cell receptor beta chains from one sample sequenced in a study of beta chain features in type 1 diabetes. The study, taken as a whole, reports: Moderate yet significant TCRB CDR3 shortening was seen in Type 1 diabetes patients in all four CD4+ subsets.

Expressed TCRB transcripts got sequenced, as all isolated RNA was reverse transcribed. TCRdb keeps only in-frame clones here, not all; method: immunoSEQ multiplex PCR. This table holds approximately 250,000 clones, approximately 16% found once. What these receptors recognize is not known. The sample comprised naive CD4+ T cells from blood. The receptors shown here come from a man aged 25-45 years with type 1 diabetes.

This CDR3 is CASSPVRGTDTQYF. In DNA, the CDR3 is TGTGCCAGCAGCCCGGTACGGGGTACAGATACGCAGTATTTT. The chain couples TRBV7-9 to TRBJ2-3, with D perhaps matching TRBD2 (5 bases). In germline, CDR1 is SEHNR, CDR2 FQNEAQ (reference sequence). The CDR3 runs to 14 residues. The germline V and J ends were trimmed by 5 bases and 3 bases, with 12 bases remaining between them.

The J gene is TRBJ2-7, the V gene TRBV13; the match to TRBD2 covers 11 bases. Trimming at V came to 2 bases and at J to 2 bases, leaving 2 bases not matched to a gene. This CDR3 has 15 residues. Germline-derived CDR1 and CDR2 are PRHDT and FYEKMQ (reference sequence). The CDR3 here is CASSLIAGGPYEQYF. The CDR3 DNA follows: TGTGCCAGCAGCTTAATAGCGGGAGGGCCCTACGAGCAGTACTTC.

The gene calls are TRBV5-1 and TRBJ2-3, with a weak D call TRBD1 (6 bases). Deletions cut 4 bases from V and 1 base from J, with 10 bases between. The germline V gene has CDR1 SGHRS and CDR2 YFSETQ. The CDR3 covers 14 residues. The CDR3 loop reads CASSPDSRTDTQYF. DNA of the CDR3: TGCGCCAGCAGCCCGGACAGCCGCACAGATACGCAGTATTTT.

This clone was seen more than once but under ten times. The rearrangement joins TRBV10-3 to TRBJ2-1; 10 nucleotides match TRBD2. CDR3 size: 15 residues. V shed 4 bases, J shed 9 bases, and the junction held 9 bases outside the gene matches. Germline CDR1 and CDR2: ENHRY and SYGVKD. CDR3: CAISASGGLGFEQFF. The CDR3 DNA is TGTGCCATCAGTGCTAGCGGGGGCCTTGGGTTTGAGCAGTTCTTC.

Ten or more counts support this clone. This sample includes further DNA sequences coding for the same CDR3. The rearrangement links TRBV30 to TRBJ1-1; D ambiguous. CDR1 GTSNPN and CDR2 SVGIG come from the germline V gene (reference sequence). The CDR3 extends over 11 amino acids. The V end was cut by 0 bases, the J end by 4 bases, with 3 bases between. The CDR3 nucleotides read TGTGCCTGGAGTGTCAGCACTGAAGCTTTCTTT. Protein sequence: CAWSVSTEAFF.

The chain has TRBV29-1 and TRBJ2-7; D is unresolved. The CDR3 runs to 14 residues. Germline CDR1 and CDR2: SQVTM and ANQGSEA. V was clipped by 7 bases and J by 0 bases, with 16 bases between them. CDR3 sequence: CSASYGPASYEQYF. The CDR3, as DNA: TGCAGCGCCTCTTACGGTCCGGCCTCCTACGAGCAGTACTTC.

This clone has just a few counts. The chain recombines TRBV5-5 with TRBJ2-5; D ambiguous. CDR1 and CDR2 from the germline V gene are SGHKS and YYEKEE (reference sequence). The CDR3 runs 15 residues. Deletions cut 4 bases from V and 2 bases from J, with 15 bases between. The CDR3 bases are TGTGCCAGCAGCCATATTGCTCACCTACAAGAGACCCAGTACTTC. It yields the protein CASSHIAHLQETQYF.

In this sample, this clone turned up a few times. This chain joins TRBV27 and TRBJ1-1; no reliable D call. CDR1 is MNHEY, CDR2 SMNVEV, per germline (reference sequence). This CDR3 contains 13 residues. V was trimmed by 5 bases and J by 11 bases, leaving 18 bases between them. CDR3: CASSPSRLFQAFF. The CDR3 nucleotides are TGTGCCAGCAGTCCCTCCAGACTGTTTCAGGCTTTCTTT.

The rearrangement joins TRBV9 to TRBJ2-3; D not resolved. V was cut by 0 bases and J by 0 bases, with 5 bases left in between. The CDR3 totals 14 residues. The germline V gene encodes CDR1 SGDLS and CDR2 YYNGEE. The CDR3 bases are TGTGCCAGCAGCGTAGCTGAGAGCACAGATACGCAGTATTTT. Translated: CASSVAESTDTQYF.

V usage is TRBV7-9 and J usage is TRBJ2-3; D is possibly TRBD2 (6 bases). With 5 bases removed from V and 8 bases from J, the gap between germline ends came to 20 bases. This CDR3 comprises 15 residues. Per the germline V gene, CDR1 is SEHNR and CDR2 is FQNEAQ (reference sequence). CDR3 protein: CASSHRRERHGTQYF. The CDR3 region has the DNA TGTGCCAGCAGCCATAGGCGGGAACGACACGGTACGCAGTATTTT.

The rearrangement uses TRBV11-3 and TRBJ1-4, with D perhaps TRBD1 (5 bases). CDR1 and CDR2 from the germline V gene are SGHNT and YENEEA. CDR3 length equals 14 residues. Trimming removed 10 bases from V and 8 bases from J, with 20 bases in between. The CDR3 spells CAITRDGRSEKLFF. In DNA, the CDR3 is TGTGCCATCACAAGGGACGGTCGATCCGAAAAACTGTTTTTT.

The rearrangement links TRBV4-1 to TRBJ2-4, with D possibly matching TRBD1 (6 bases). The CDR3 totals 16 residues. The V end was cut by 4 bases, the J end by 8 bases, with 21 bases between. Germline V CDR1 and CDR2: MGHRA, YSYEKL. The CDR3 DNA sequence: TGCGCCAGCAGCCCAAGACGGCAGGGGATAGGAGACATTCAGTACTTC. As protein: CASSPRRQGIGDIQYF.

There are a few counts of this clone. The V and J genes are TRBV2 and TRBJ2-7; D not certain. Germline assignment: CDR1 SNHLY and CDR2 FYNNEI. Trimming stripped 6 bases from V and 0 bases from J, with 9 bases between. CDR3 length: 13 residues. DNA of the CDR3: TGTGCCAGCAGCACGGTTAGCTCCTACGAGCAGTACTTC. Its protein is CASSTVSSYEQYF.

This clone was observed a few times. This chain links TRBV29-1 with TRBJ2-5, with a tentative D call TRBD1 (5 bases). Germline assignment: CDR1 SQVTM and CDR2 ANQGSEA. The CDR3 has 14 residues. The ends were cut back, 0 bases at V and 0 bases at J, with 8 bases in the middle. The CDR3 reads CSVEDTGNQETQYF. The CDR3, as DNA: TGCAGCGTTGAAGATACAGGTAACCAAGAGACCCAGTACTTC.

The gene calls are TRBV6-6 and TRBJ2-7; 7 nucleotides match TRBD1. The CDR3 has 15 residues. The junction had 7 bases not matched to a gene; V was cut back by 5 bases and J by 0 bases. CDR1 MNHNY and CDR2 SVGAGI come from the germline V gene (reference sequence). For the CDR3, the DNA is TGTGCCAGCAGTGAGGACAGGATGAGCTCCTACGAGCAGTACTTC. Residues: CASSEDRMSSYEQYF.